One and the same sample provided the 30 T cell receptor beta chains below, sequenced in a study of OX40 agonist ivuxolimab in advanced cancers. The method was immunoSEQ multiplex PCR; TCRdb's version includes in-frame clones alone and lacks a portion of them. The sample holds around 20,000 clones, 82% seen once. The material sequenced was CD4+ or CD8+ T cells sorted from blood, taken in a trial of the OX40 agonist ivuxolimab. Every receptor here comes from an adult with an advanced solid tumor such as melanoma, head and neck, liver or kidney cancer.

This clone was detected once. The chain employs TRBV10-3 and TRBJ1-2; D possibly corresponds to TRBD1 (5 bases). This CDR3 has 14 residues. Germline lookup yields CDR1 ENHRY and CDR2 SYGVKD. The V end was cut by 8 bases, the J end by 2 bases, with 15 bases between. CDR3 DNA: TGTGCCATCGGCAGGGCGGGAGAAAACTATGGCTACACCTTC. Protein sequence: CAIGRAGENYGYTF.

The rearrangement joins TRBV6-1 to TRBJ1-2; tentative D call: TRBD1 (5 bases). Per the germline V gene, CDR1 is MNHNS and CDR2 is SASEGT. CDR3 size: 13 residues. Trimming cost V 1 base and J 6 bases, with 9 bases left between them. In DNA, the CDR3 is TGTGCCAGCAGTGAAGGCAGGGCCCATGGCTACACCTTC. It encodes CASSEGRAHGYTF.

The rearrangement joins TRBV6-5 to TRBJ1-5; D uncertain. CDR1 is MNHEY, CDR2 SVGAGI, per germline. Trimming pared 2 bases from V and 10 bases from J, leaving 15 bases between. CDR3 size: 14 residues. CDR3 protein: CASSYTGDLGPQHF. In DNA, the CDR3 is TGTGCCAGCAGTTACACCGGCGATTTAGGTCCCCAGCATTTT.

The V call is TRBV18, the J call TRBJ1-1; TRBD1 matches 11 bases. V was pared by 6 bases and J by 4 bases, with 7 bases of the junction left unmatched. The V gene's germline CDR1 is KGHSH and CDR2 LQKENI. The CDR3 sequence is 15 residues long. The CDR3 DNA is TGTGCCAGCTCTCAAAGGGGACAGGGGGGCACTGAAGCTTTCTTT. Translating it yields CASSQRGQGGTEAFF.

The chain recombines TRBV5-1 with TRBJ2-6; 7 bases are a match to TRBD1. The CDR3 spans 16 residues. CDR1 is SGHRS and CDR2 is YFSETQ in the germline V gene. J gave up 0 bases and V 3 bases, and 3 bases lay outside the gene matches. CDR3 in DNA: TGCGCCAGCAGCTGGGGGACAGCCTCTGGGGCCAACGTCCTGACTTTC. It encodes CASSWGTASGANVLTF.

This clone was observed once. This chain connects TRBV19 to TRBJ2-1; D unclear. V was clipped by 9 bases and J by 7 bases, with 19 bases between them. Germline V gene lookup returns CDR1 LNHDA and CDR2 SQIVND (reference sequence). The CDR3 has 14 residues. This CDR3 is CASGPGDTINEQFF. The DNA for the CDR3 is TGTGCCAGCGGACCAGGAGACACCATAAATGAGCAGTTCTTC.

Concerning this clone itself: In the same sample, other DNA sequences code for this CDR3. The chain recombines TRBV19 with TRBJ2-2; a possible D gene is TRBD2 (9 bases). Trimming took 6 bases from V and 4 from J, leaving 18 bases between them. The CDR3 loop spans 16 amino acids. Germline V gene data show CDR1 as LNHDA and CDR2 as SQIVND (reference sequence). The CDR3 nucleotides read TGTGCCAGTAGGGGACTAGCAGGGGGCCTCACCGGGGAGCTGTTTTTT. Protein product: CASRGLAGGLTGELFF.

This clone was counted a few times. This chain joins TRBV10-1 and TRBJ2-7, with 10 bases matching TRBD1. From germline, CDR1 is WNHNN and CDR2 SYGVQD (reference sequence). V lost 4 bases and J lost 0; bases outside the gene matches: 9. The CDR3 extends over 17 amino acids. This CDR3 reads CASSGRTGGTGSYEQYF. Written as DNA, the CDR3 is TGCGCCAGCAGTGGCCGGACAGGGGGTACGGGCTCCTACGAGCAGTACTTC.

V and J are TRBV5-1 and TRBJ2-3; D is unclear. From germline, CDR1 is SGHRS and CDR2 YFSETQ. Trimming removed 0 bases from V and 4 bases from J, with 3 bases in between. This CDR3 region has 12 residues. The CDR3 sequence: CASSLVPDTQYF. Here the CDR3 DNA reads TGCGCCAGCAGCTTGGTGCCAGATACGCAGTATTTT.

In nucleotides, the CDR3 is TGTGCCAGCAGTTACCCAGGACGGGGGAACACTGAAGCTTTCTTT. It translates to CASSYPGRGNTEAFF. The gene calls are TRBV6-6 and TRBJ1-1; no clear D. The CDR3 is 15 amino acids. Germline CDR1 and CDR2: MNHNY and SVGAGI (reference sequence). With 2 bases removed from V and 1 base from J, the gap between germline ends came to 11 bases.

The chain recombines TRBV9 with TRBJ2-3; D is ambiguous. The CDR3 length is 15 residues. Deletions cut 0 bases from V and 2 bases from J, with 10 bases between. Germline assignment: CDR1 SGDLS and CDR2 YYNGEE. DNA for the CDR3: TGTGCCAGCAGCGTAGGGACGTACCTCACAGATACGCAGTATTTT. Translated, it gives CASSVGTYLTDTQYF.

The genes are TRBV29-1 and TRBJ2-3; D perhaps matches TRBD2 (5 bases). CDR3 length: 12 amino acids. Germline assignment: CDR1 SQVTM and CDR2 ANQGSEA. The V gene lost 7 bases and the J gene lost 0 bases, with 8 bases spanning the gap. The CDR3 DNA reads as TGCAGCGCCCGGACTAGCACAGATACGCAGTATTTT. Translated: CSARTSTDTQYF.

The J gene is TRBJ2-1, the V gene TRBV15; tentatively, D is TRBD1 (6 bases). The CDR3 is 15 residues long. Trimming cost V 2 bases and J 4 bases, with 12 bases left between them. Germline V gene lookup returns CDR1 LNHNV and CDR2 YYDKDF (reference sequence). CDR3 in DNA: TGTGCCACCAGCAGACTGCAGGGGAAGTACAATGAGCAGTTCTTC. Protein product: CATSRLQGKYNEQFF.

This chain connects TRBV7-2 to TRBJ1-1; 7 nucleotides line up with TRBD1. This CDR3 is built from 15 residues. The ends lost 5 bases at V and 4 bases at J; junction bases unmatched: 10. Germline V gives CDR1 SGHTA, CDR2 FQGNSA. The CDR3 reads CASSLGTVRATEAFF. The CDR3 bases are TGTGCCAGCAGCCTCGGGACAGTTAGGGCCACTGAAGCTTTCTTT.

The rearrangement joins TRBV30 to TRBJ1-2; possibly TRBD1 for D (6 bases). Germline V CDR1 and CDR2: GTSNPN, SVGIG (reference sequence). The CDR3 loop spans 12 amino acids. V lost 4 bases, J lost 7 bases, and 13 bases lay in between. The CDR3 protein is CAWIAGDFGYTF. CDR3 DNA sequence: TGTGCCTGGATAGCAGGGGATTTTGGCTACACCTTC.

The chain couples TRBV7-8 to TRBJ2-1; 8 bases map to TRBD1. This CDR3 is built from 14 residues. CDR1 and CDR2 from the germline V gene are SGHVS and FQNEAQ. The trim removed 6 bases at V and 6 bases at J, leaving 7 bases unmatched. CDR3 sequence reads: CASSRGQGTNEQFF. Here the CDR3 DNA reads TGTGCCAGCAGTCGAGGACAGGGTACCAATGAGCAGTTCTTC.

The chain employs TRBV4-3 and TRBJ1-5, with a weak D call TRBD1 (6 bases). The CDR3 spans 20 residues. Germline V gene lookup returns CDR1 LGHNA and CDR2 YSLEER. Trimming removed 3 bases from V and 4 bases from J, with 28 bases in between. The CDR3 protein is CASSHRYDRIQGSGNQPQHF. The CDR3 region has the DNA TGCGCCAGCAGCCATCGTTACGATAGGATACAGGGAAGTGGGAATCAGCCCCAGCATTTT.

The chain links TRBV28 to TRBJ2-7; 9 bases align to TRBD2. V shed 2 bases, J shed 7 bases, and the junction held 6 bases outside the gene matches. The CDR3 is made up of 14 amino acids. The germline V gene has CDR1 MDHEN and CDR2 SYDVKM. CDR3 DNA: TGTGCCAGCAGTTTAGCGGGAGGGCCTAAGGAGCAGTACTTC. Its protein is CASSLAGGPKEQYF.

The chain carries TRBV10-1 and TRBJ1-1, with D unclear. V dropped 6 bases and J dropped 0 bases, with 8 bases sitting between them. The CDR3 consists of 13 residues. Germline V gives CDR1 WNHNN, CDR2 SYGVQD (reference sequence). As DNA, the CDR3 is TGCGCCAGCAGGGCCTCATTGAACACTGAAGCTTTCTTT. Its translation: CASRASLNTEAFF.

The chain couples TRBV5-1 to TRBJ2-5; possible D gene TRBD2, 6 bases. Between the trimmed V and J ends, which lost 2 bases and 3 bases, there was a span of 11 bases. CDR1 and CDR2 (germline): SGHRS, YFSETQ. The CDR3 has 14 amino acids. The CDR3 DNA sequence: TGCGCCAGCAGCTTCACTAGCCAGAAAGAGACCCAGTACTTC. Protein: CASSFTSQKETQYF.

This chain uses TRBV5-1 with TRBJ2-2, with 11 bases lining up with TRBD1. J was trimmed by 6 bases and V by 5 bases; bases with no gene match: 9. The CDR3 is 16 amino acids. Germline lookup yields CDR1 SGHRS and CDR2 YFSETQ. CDR3 sequence: CASRKPGQGGPGELFF. The CDR3 DNA reads TGCGCCAGCAGGAAACCGGGACAGGGGGGACCCGGGGAGCTGTTTTTT.

The rearrangement uses TRBV6-5 and TRBJ1-2; D gene ambiguous. Trimming pared 11 bases from V and 1 base from J, leaving 14 bases between. CDR1 is MNHEY, CDR2 SVGAGI, per germline. The CDR3 is made up of 13 amino acids. CDR3 nucleotide sequence: TGTGCCGTCGGAGTCCCCTTTAACTATGGCTACACCTTC. This sequence encodes CAVGVPFNYGYTF.

This clone showed up just once. The CDR3 here is CASNPQGRDTEAFF. CDR3 nucleotides: TGTGCCAGCAACCCACAGGGGAGGGACACTGAAGCTTTCTTT. The V gene is TRBV5-6, the J gene TRBJ1-1; 7 bases agree with TRBD1. CDR1 and CDR2 from the germline V gene are SGHDT and YYEEEE. Trimming removed 6 bases from V and 3 bases from J; junction bases left unmatched: 8. The CDR3 runs 14 residues.

The chain combines TRBV2 with TRBJ2-1; D ambiguous. Trimming took off 9 bases at V and 5 bases at J, with 11 bases between the two ends. Germline V CDR1 and CDR2: SNHLY, FYNNEI. This CDR3 is built from 12 residues. CDR3 in DNA: TGTGCCAGACAACCGGCGGACAATGAGCAGTTCTTC. Translated: CARQPADNEQFF.

This clone came up once. The chain links TRBV5-1 to TRBJ1-6; D gene uncertain. Germline lookup yields CDR1 SGHRS and CDR2 YFSETQ. V lost 0 bases to trimming and J lost 0 bases, with 7 bases between them. The CDR3 runs to 16 residues. CDR3 in DNA: TGCGCCAGCAGCTTGGACCCGAGCTCCTATAATTCACCCCTCCACTTT. This encodes CASSLDPSSYNSPLHF.

This chain uses TRBV6-6 with TRBJ1-4; 7 bases map to TRBD1. The germline gives CDR1 MNHNY, CDR2 SVGAGI (reference sequence). CDR3 size: 12 residues. After removal of 7 bases from V and 8 bases from J, the junction contained 4 bases not matched to a gene. The CDR3 region has the DNA TGTGCCAGCAAGACAGGGCTGGAAAAACTGTTTTTT. This sequence encodes CASKTGLEKLFF.

This clone was seen a few times. The sample carries other DNA sequences with the same CDR3. The chain recombines TRBV9 with TRBJ2-7, with 8 bases fitting TRBD1. Trimming removed 3 bases from V and 4 bases from J; junction bases left unmatched: 3. This CDR3 region has 13 residues. CDR1 and CDR2 (germline): SGDLS, YYNGEE. CDR3 in DNA: TGTGCCAGCAGCGCCCAGGGGGCATACGAGCAGTACTTC. Protein sequence: CASSAQGAYEQYF.

This sequence joins TRBV6-6 and TRBJ2-7, with unresolved D. Trimming removed 8 bases from V and 0 bases from J, with 14 bases in between. Germline CDR1 MNHNY, CDR2 SVGAGI (reference sequence). The length of the CDR3 is 14 residues. This CDR3 is CASLSNMYSYEQYF. DNA of the CDR3: TGTGCCAGCCTATCGAATATGTACTCCTACGAGCAGTACTTC.

Here the CDR3 DNA reads TGTGCCAGCTCACCACCCGAGGTAATGGAGACCCAGTACTTC. This translates into CASSPPEVMETQYF. J is TRBJ2-5 and V is TRBV18; D is ambiguous. The V gene's germline CDR1 is KGHSH and CDR2 LQKENI. The CDR3 runs 14 residues. V lost 0 bases to trimming and J lost 5 bases, with 10 bases between them.

V is TRBV27 and J is TRBJ2-7, with 8 bases aligning to TRBD2. CDR1 and CDR2 (germline): MNHEY, SMNVEV (reference sequence). This CDR3 has 14 residues. The V segment lost 6 bases and the J segment 3 bases; nucleotides outside the gene matches: 7. This chain's CDR3 is CASSPRGGNYEQYF. CDR3 sequence (DNA): TGTGCCAGCAGCCCACGGGGGGGCAACTACGAGCAGTACTTC.